Reported below is one T cell receptor beta chain. Germline loops: CDR1 MNHEY, CDR2 SVGAGI. Trimming took 4 bases from V and 5 from J, leaving 17 bases between them. The CDR3 totals 15 residues. Individuals aged roughly 18 to 95 years were recruited from approximately 22 US areas. Participants' reported clinical history set cohort assignment. Participants in the exposed group had met a COVID-19 case in the 2 weeks before joining the study. The record originates from a study of blood T cell repertoires in COVID-19. On the study more broadly: In each case, the material was cDNA or gDNA derived from T cells, B-cell-depleted T cells, or PBMCs.

Sequenced by immunoSEQ multiplex PCR; TCRdb stores in-frame clones only, minus some. The sample shows about 180,000 clones, about 80% of them seen only once. The V call is TRBV6-5, the J call TRBJ1-1; tentatively, D is TRBD1 (5 bases). The sequenced material came from PBMCs or T cells enriched from blood (not recorded which). The clonotype was recovered from a man in his 60s who had been exposed to COVID-19. The CDR3 coding sequence is TGTGCCAGCAGTTTAGGGTTCGGCGGGGGGACTGAAGCTTTCTTT. It is translated as CASSLGFGGGTEAFF.